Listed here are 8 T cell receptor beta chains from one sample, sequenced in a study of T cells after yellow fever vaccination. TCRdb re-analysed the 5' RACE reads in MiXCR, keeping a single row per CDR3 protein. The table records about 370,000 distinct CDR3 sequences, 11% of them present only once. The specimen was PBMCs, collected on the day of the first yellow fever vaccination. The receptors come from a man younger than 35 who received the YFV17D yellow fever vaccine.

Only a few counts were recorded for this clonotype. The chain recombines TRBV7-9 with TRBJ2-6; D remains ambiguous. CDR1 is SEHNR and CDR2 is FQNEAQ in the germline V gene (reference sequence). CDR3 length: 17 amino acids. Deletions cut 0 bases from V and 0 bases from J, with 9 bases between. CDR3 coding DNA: TGTGCCAGCAGCTTAGCGGAACAAATCTCTGGGGCCAACGTCCTGACTTTC. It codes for CASSLAEQISGANVLTF.

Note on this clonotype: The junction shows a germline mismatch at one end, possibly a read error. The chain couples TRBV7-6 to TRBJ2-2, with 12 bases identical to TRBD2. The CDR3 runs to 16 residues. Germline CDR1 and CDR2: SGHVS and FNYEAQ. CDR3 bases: TGTGCCAGCAGCCTAGCGGGGGGGCAACAAACCGGGGAGCTGTTTTTT. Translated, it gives CASSLAGGQQTGELFF.

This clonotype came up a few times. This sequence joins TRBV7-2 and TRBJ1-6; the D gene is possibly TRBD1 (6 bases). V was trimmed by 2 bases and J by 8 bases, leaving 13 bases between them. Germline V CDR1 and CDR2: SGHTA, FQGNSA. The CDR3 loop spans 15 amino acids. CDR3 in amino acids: CASSLSPRGDSPLHF. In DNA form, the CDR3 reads TGTGCCAGCAGCTTATCCCCCAGGGGAGATTCACCCCTCCACTTT.

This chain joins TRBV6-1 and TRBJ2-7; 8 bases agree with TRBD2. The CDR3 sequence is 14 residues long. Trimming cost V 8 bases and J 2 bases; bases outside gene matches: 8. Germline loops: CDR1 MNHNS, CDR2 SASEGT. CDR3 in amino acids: CASRRGAGAYEQYV. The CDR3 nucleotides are TGTGCCAGCCGGAGGGGAGCGGGGGCCTACGAGCAGTACGTC.

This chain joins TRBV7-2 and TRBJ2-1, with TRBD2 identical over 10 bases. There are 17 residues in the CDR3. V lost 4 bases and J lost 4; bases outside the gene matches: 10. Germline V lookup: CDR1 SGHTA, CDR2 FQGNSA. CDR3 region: CASSWLSGGESYNEQFF. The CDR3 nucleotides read TGTGCCAGCAGCTGGCTGAGCGGGGGGGAGAGTTACAATGAGCAGTTCTTC.

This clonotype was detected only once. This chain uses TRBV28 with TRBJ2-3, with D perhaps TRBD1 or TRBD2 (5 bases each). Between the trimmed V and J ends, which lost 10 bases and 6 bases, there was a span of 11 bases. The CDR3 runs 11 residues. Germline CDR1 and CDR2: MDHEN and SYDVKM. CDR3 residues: CATGAPDTQYF. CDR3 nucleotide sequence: TGTGCCACCGGGGCGCCGGATACGCAGTATTTT.

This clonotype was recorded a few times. The CDR3 region has the DNA TGCAGTGCTCCGGGGAGGGAAAGGCGCGAGCAGTACTTC. It codes for CSAPGRERREQYF. The chain carries TRBV20-1 and TRBJ2-7; the match to TRBD2 covers 7 bases. The ends lost 5 bases at V and 6 bases at J; junction bases unmatched: 10. CDR1 is DFQATT, CDR2 SNEGSKA, per germline (reference sequence). This CDR3 has 13 residues.

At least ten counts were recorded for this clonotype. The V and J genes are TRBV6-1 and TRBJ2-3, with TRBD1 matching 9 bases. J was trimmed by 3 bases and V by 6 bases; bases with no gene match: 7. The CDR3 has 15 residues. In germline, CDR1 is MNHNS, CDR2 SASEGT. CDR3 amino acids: CASRSDRGRTDTQYF. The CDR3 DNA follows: TGTGCCAGCAGATCGGACAGGGGTAGGACAGATACGCAGTATTTT.